This T cell receptor beta chain stems from a study of cytomegalovirus exposure and HLA in healthy donors. Whole-study findings and limits: Presence/absence comparisons presumed near-even sequencing depth among donors. Later analysis suggested most CMV-associated TCR beta chains were HLA-restricted.

CDR1 is SGHRS and CDR2 is YFSETQ in the germline V gene. Trimming removed 6 bases at V and 2 bases at J, with 16 bases between. This CDR3 has 15 residues. The PCR employed 60 Vbeta primers together with 13 Jbeta primers. TCRdb keeps only in-frame clones here, not all; method: immunoSEQ multiplex PCR. This table has about 130,000 clones, about 73% appearing once. About this clone itself: What it recognizes is unknown.

The V gene is TRBV5-1, the J gene TRBJ2-3; D may be TRBD1 (5 bases). This TCR derives from a woman aged 50 to 60 in good health and CMV-seropositive. Material for sequencing was PBMCs. CDR3 region: CASNEPVGPTDTQYF. The DNA of the CDR3 is TGCGCCAGCAACGAGCCGGTGGGGCCCACAGATACGCAGTATTTT.